These T cell receptor beta chains were read from a single sample in a study of read filtering for tumor transcriptome and immune sequencing. MiXCR was run by TCRdb on the reads, yielding one entry per CDR3 protein. The table shows tens of thousands of distinct CDR3 sequences, with approximately 18% occurring only once. Source material: a population of CD138-negative cells sorted from bone marrow. The receptors stem from a donor at least 40 years old with multiple myeloma. Each CDR3 is given with its conserved first and last residue. D genes are given only for firm matches. The size field is filled for only some rows; it gives once, few, many or a size class.

>TRBD2|TRBV12-3/TRBV12-4|many|TRBJ2-2
CASRPSGGAGELFF
TGTGCCAGCAGACCGAGCGGGGGGGCCGGGGAGCTGTTTTTT
>TRBD2|TRBV7-9|many|TRBJ2-4
CASSSTVTSGAKNIQYF
TGTGCCAGCAGCTCAACGGTGACTAGCGGGGCCAAAAACATTCAGTACTTC
>NA|TRBV20-1|NA|TRBJ2-5
CSARALEGGSETQYF
TGCAGTGCTAGAGCCCTGGAGGGGGGCTCGGAGACCCAGTACTTC
>TRBD1|TRBV30|NA|TRBJ1-3
CAWPGTEHSGNTIYF
TGTGCCTGGCCCGGGACAGAACATTCTGGAAACACCATATATTTT
>NA|TRBV6-1|many|TRBJ1-2
CASSESGQYYGYTF
TGTGCCAGCAGTGAATCCGGACAGTACTATGGCTACACCTTC
>NA|TRBV15|many|TRBJ2-3
CATSRGWGRNTDTQYF
TGTGCCACCAGCAGGGGATGGGGACGGAACACAGATACGCAGTATTTT
>NA|TRBV15|many|TRBJ2-3
CATSRSQDVSTDTQYF
TGTGCCACCAGCAGATCCCAGGACGTGAGCACAGATACGCAGTATTTT
>NA|TRBV20-1|many|TRBJ2-1
CSATGILGVPEQFF
TGCAGTGCTACCGGGATTCTCGGTGTTCCTGAGCAGTTCTTC
>TRBD1|TRBV4-2|NA|TRBJ2-3
CASSQEQGNTDTQYF
TGTGCCAGCAGCCAAGAACAGGGGAACACAGATACGCAGTATTTT
>TRBD2|TRBV9|many|TRBJ2-3
CASSSRGTSGRDTQYF
TGTGCCAGCAGCTCTAGAGGGACTAGCGGGAGAGATACGCAGTATTTT
>TRBD1|TRBV20-1|NA|TRBJ2-7
CSATQGVGYEQYF
TGCAGTGCTACACAGGGGGTAGGTTACGAGCAGTACTTC
>TRBD1|TRBV30|few|TRBJ2-7
CAWSRDRGLLSEQYF
TGTGCCTGGTCACGGGACAGGGGTCTTCTTAGCGAGCAGTACTTC
>NA|TRBV5-5|many|TRBJ2-1
CASSLEGRGNNEQFF
TGTGCCAGCAGCTTGGAAGGGCGCGGGAACAATGAGCAGTTCTTC
>NA|TRBV27|NA|TRBJ2-3
CASSLVLGVTDTQYF
TGTGCCAGCAGTTTAGTCCTAGGTGTAACAGATACGCAGTATTTT
>NA|TRBV2|many|TRBJ2-3
CASTDREPGDTQYF
TGTGCCAGCACGGATCGGGAGCCAGGAGATACGCAGTATTTT
>TRBD1|TRBV30|many|TRBJ1-1
CAWSTPQGGHRGEAFF
TGTGCCTGGAGTACCCCCCAGGGGGGCCACCGGGGTGAGGCTTTCTTT
>NA|TRBV7-2|many|TRBJ1-5
CASSPTRGSNQPQHF
TGTGCCAGCAGCCCTACTAGGGGAAGCAATCAGCCCCAGCATTTT